Listed below are T cell receptor beta chains from one sample, sequenced in a study of blood T cell repertoires in COVID-19. Sequenced by immunoSEQ multiplex PCR; TCRdb stores in-frame clones only, minus some. The sample lists hundreds of thousands of clones, around four fifths occurring once. The source material was peripheral blood. All receptors derive from a woman aged 70-85 years with acute or convalescent COVID-19. Both conserved end residues are part of each CDR3. The order of the fields is J gene, D gene, V gene, clone size, CDR3 DNA, CDR3 protein. D genes are given only for firm matches. For some rows the clone size is stated as once, few or many, or as a class when expanded; others skip it.

TRBJ1-1 | NA | TRBV5-5 | NA | TGTGCCAGCAGCCCCAGGGGTGGTGAGAACACTGAAGCTTTCTTT | CASSPRGGENTEAFF
TRBJ1-2 | NA | TRBV4-2 | NA | TGTGCCAGCAGCCAAGATCGAGAATATGGCTACACCTTC | CASSQDREYGYTF
TRBJ1-1 | NA | TRBV5-4 | NA | TGTGCCAGCAGCTTGAGCCTAAACACTGAAGCTTTCTTT | CASSLSLNTEAFF
TRBJ1-1 | TRBD1 | TRBV2 | NA | TGTGCCAGCACAGGGGGCGGGAGCACTGAAGCTTTCTTT | CASTGGGSTEAFF
TRBJ2-1 | TRBD1 | TRBV6-5 | NA | TGTGCCAGCAGTAGAACAGGGGGTTACAATGAGCAGTTCTTC | CASSRTGGYNEQFF
TRBJ2-5 | NA | TRBV5-6 | once | TGTGCCAGCAGCCTAGGAAGCTGGGAGACCCAGTACTTC | CASSLGSWETQYF
TRBJ1-2 | TRBD1 | TRBV7-8 | NA | TGTGCCAGCAGCTTAGGGACAGGGGTCTATGGCTACACCTTC | CASSLGTGVYGYTF
TRBJ1-1 | TRBD1 | TRBV6-5 | NA | TGTGCCAGCAGCCTCGACAGGGGGACTGAAGCTTTCTTT | CASSLDRGTEAFF
TRBJ1-6 | NA | TRBV28 | once | TGTGCCAGCAGTTATTTAACGGGAGATTCACCCCTCCACTTT | CASSYLTGDSPLHF
TRBJ1-1 | NA | TRBV3-1/TRBV3-2 | NA | TGTGCCAGCAGTAAATGGACAGTCGGCACTGAAGCTTTCTTT | CASSKWTVGTEAFF
TRBJ2-1 | TRBD2 | TRBV18 | NA | TGTGCCAGCTCACCTCTAGCGGGGGGAAGCTCCTACAATGAGCAGTTCTTC | CASSPLAGGSSYNEQFF
TRBJ1-1 | TRBD1 | TRBV7-9 | NA | TGTGCCAGCAGCCCCTACAGGGGACGACGAAATGAAGCTTTCTTT | CASSPYRGRRNEAFF
TRBJ2-3 | NA | TRBV5-1 | NA | TGCGCCAGCAGCTTGTTCATAGATACGCAGTATTTT | CASSLFIDTQYF
TRBJ1-6 | NA | TRBV18 | NA | TGTGCCAGCTCACCAACAGGACACCATAATTCACCCCTCCACTTT | CASSPTGHHNSPLHF
TRBJ1-6 | NA | TRBV5-1 | NA | TGCGCCAGCAGCGCCGGGGCGGGGAACTCACCCCTCCACTTT | CASSAGAGNSPLHF
TRBJ2-7 | NA | TRBV27 | NA | TGTGCCAGCAGTCCTCTAGGACTGGCCGAGCAGTACTTC | CASSPLGLAEQYF
TRBJ1-5 | TRBD1 | TRBV7-2 | NA | TGTGCCAGCAGCCCCCGGACAGGGAGTCAGCCCCAGCATTTT | CASSPRTGSQPQHF
TRBJ2-1 | NA | TRBV6-1 | NA | TGTGCCAGCAGTGCACTAACAACGAGCTCCTACAATGAGCAGTTCTTC | CASSALTTSSYNEQFF
TRBJ1-5 | TRBD1 | TRBV27 | NA | TGTGCCAGCAGCCCAGGGGGGACAGTTAATCAGCCCCAGCATTTT | CASSPGGTVNQPQHF
TRBJ1-1 | NA | TRBV7-2 | NA | TGTGCCAGCAGCTTAGCCCTGACAGGGAACACTGAAGCTTTCTTT | CASSLALTGNTEAFF
TRBJ1-1 | NA | TRBV7-2 | NA | TGTGCCAGCAGCTTAGGAGCTCTGAACACTGAAGCTTTCTTT | CASSLGALNTEAFF
TRBJ1-2 | NA | TRBV2 | few | TGTGCCAGCAGTGAAGCCCCCCGCGAAAGGGGCACCTTC | CASSEAPRERGTF
TRBJ1-2 | NA | TRBV6-5 | NA | TGTGCCACCCAATCAGGGTCGAGGGGCTACACCTTC | CATQSGSRGYTF
TRBJ1-5 | NA | TRBV5-6 | NA | TGTGCCAGCAGCTCAGGGGGCAATCAGCCCCAGCATTTT | CASSSGGNQPQHF
TRBJ2-1 | NA | TRBV18 | NA | TGTGCCAGCTCACCAGGGGCACCCTACAATGAGCAGTTCTTC | CASSPGAPYNEQFF
TRBJ1-2 | NA | TRBV11-2 | NA | TGTGCCAGCAGCCCCGGACAGTTCAACTATGGCTACACCTTC | CASSPGQFNYGYTF
TRBJ2-2 | NA | TRBV11-2 | once | TGTGCCAGCAGCCTGCCTCTAGGGGGAAGCACCGGGGAGCTGTTTTTT | CASSLPLGGSTGELFF
TRBJ1-2 | TRBD1 | TRBV7-8 | NA | TGTGCCAGCAGCCTTGGGGGACAGGGGGCGGGCGGCTACACCTTC | CASSLGGQGAGGYTF
TRBJ1-5 | NA | TRBV5-1 | once | TGCGCCAGCAGCTTCTCCGGGGCGCGGGGTCAGCCCCAGCATTTT | CASSFSGARGQPQHF
TRBJ2-3 | NA | TRBV24-1 | NA | TGTGCCACCAGTGACAGGGGTGGGGGCCCCACAGATACGCAGTATTTT | CATSDRGGGPTDTQYF
TRBJ1-1 | TRBD1 | TRBV24-1 | NA | TGTGCCACCAGTGACCCTAGGACAGGGAACACTGAAGCTTTCTTT | CATSDPRTGNTEAFF
TRBJ1-1 | TRBD1 | TRBV9 | NA | TGTGCCAGCAGCGTAGGGCAGGGGGCAATGAACACTGAAGCTTTCTTT | CASSVGQGAMNTEAFF
TRBJ2-2 | TRBD1 | TRBV19 | once | TGTGCCAGTAGTATCGGGACAGCCGGCACCGGGGAGCTGTTTTTT | CASSIGTAGTGELFF
TRBJ2-7 | TRBD2 | TRBV6-2/TRBV6-3 | few | TGTGCCAGCAGTTTCGGGACTAGCGGGGCTACCTACGAGCAGTACTTC | CASSFGTSGATYEQYF
TRBJ1-1 | TRBD1 | TRBV18 | NA | TGTGCCAGCTCACCACCGGCGGGACAGGGGGCAGGCACTGAAGCTTTCTTT | CASSPPAGQGAGTEAFF
TRBJ2-2 | NA | TRBV6-5 | NA | TGTGCCAGCAGTTACTCGGCGCAGGGGCATGTCGGGGAGCTGTTTTTT | CASSYSAQGHVGELFF
TRBJ1-3 | NA | TRBV14 | NA | TGTGCCAGCAGCCCCAGGCTGACTGGAAACACCATATATTTT | CASSPRLTGNTIYF
TRBJ1-4 | TRBD1 | TRBV6-5 | few | TGTGCCAGCAGCGTAAGGGACAGGGAGCGAGGAAAACTGTTTTTT | CASSVRDRERGKLFF
TRBJ1-2 | NA | TRBV12-3/TRBV12-4 | NA | TGTGCCAGCAGTCCGGGTTCGGGGGGCTACACCTTC | CASSPGSGGYTF
TRBJ1-4 | NA | TRBV10-2 | NA | TGCGCCAGCAGCGGGGGTGAGAAAGAAAAACTGTTTTTT | CASSGGEKEKLFF
TRBJ1-1 | TRBD1 | TRBV3-1/TRBV3-2 | NA | TGTGCCAGCAGCCAAAGCGGGTGGGCAGGGGGCGTTGATGAAGCTTTCTTT | CASSQSGWAGGVDEAFF
TRBJ1-1 | NA | TRBV2 | NA | TGTGCCAGCAGCTCCTCCCGGAGGCAAACAGCTTTCTTT | CASSSSRRQTAFF
TRBJ1-1 | TRBD1 | TRBV3-1/TRBV3-2 | NA | TGTGCCAGCAGCGGGACAGGGCCGACTGAAGCTTTCTTT | CASSGTGPTEAFF
TRBJ2-1 | NA | TRBV18 | once | TGTGCCAGCTCACCAGATAACAACCCCTACAATGAGCAGTTCTTC | CASSPDNNPYNEQFF
TRBJ1-2 | TRBD1 | TRBV6-5 | few | TGTGCCAGCAGTCCCACAGGGGTAGGCTATGGCTACACCTTC | CASSPTGVGYGYTF
TRBJ1-2 | NA | TRBV5-1 | NA | TGCGCCAGCAGCTTAGGAGATTGGGGCTACACCTTC | CASSLGDWGYTF
TRBJ1-5 | TRBD1 | TRBV6-2/TRBV6-3 | NA | TGTGCCAGCAGTCGGGGGACAGTAAATCAGCCCCAGCATTTT | CASSRGTVNQPQHF
TRBJ2-1 | TRBD2 | TRBV6-5 | NA | TGTGCCAGCACGGGGGGACCTAGCTCCTACAATGAGCAGTTCTTC | CASTGGPSSYNEQFF
TRBJ1-4 | NA | TRBV7-8 | few | TGTGCCAGCACCCTCCACAGGTGGGCGGAGACAACTAATGAAAAACTGTTTTTT | CASTLHRWAETTNEKLFF
TRBJ2-1 | TRBD2 | TRBV6-5 | NA | TGTGCCAGCAGGGCTGGACTAGCGGGGTCTTGGGAGCAGTTCTTC | CASRAGLAGSWEQFF
TRBJ1-5 | NA | TRBV5-1 | NA | TGCGCCAGCAGCTCGAGGACTGGGGAGTCGCCCCAGCATTTT | CASSSRTGESPQHF
TRBJ2-2 | TRBD1 | TRBV7-8 | NA | TGTGCCAGCAGCTCTGCCCCCGGACAGGGAGGCGGGGAGCTGTTTTTT | CASSSAPGQGGGELFF
TRBJ1-6 | TRBD1 | TRBV3-1/TRBV3-2 | NA | TGTGCCAGCAGCACGAGGACAGGGAAAAATTCACCCCTCCACTTT | CASSTRTGKNSPLHF
TRBJ1-1 | NA | TRBV29-1 | NA | TGCGGCGGGGGGCCAGGGAACACTGAAGCTTTCTTT | CGGGPGNTEAFF
TRBJ1-2 | TRBD1 | TRBV9 | NA | TGTGCCAGCAGCGTACCCGGGACAGGGGTACGGGGCTACACCTTC | CASSVPGTGVRGYTF
TRBJ2-1 | TRBD2 | TRBV5-4 | once | TGTGCCAGCGGCCACGGGGGGTCCTCCTACAATGAGCAGTTCTTC | CASGHGGSSYNEQFF
TRBJ1-1 | TRBD1 | TRBV5-1 | NA | TGCGCCAGCAGCTTCCGGGACAGGGGATCTGTCACTGAAGCTTTCTTT | CASSFRDRGSVTEAFF